This T cell receptor (beta chain) was recovered during a study of memory CD4+ T cells and cytomegalovirus serostatus. Single viable CD3+CD4+CD8-CD45RO+ cells were sorted as the memory CD4+ T cells. Germline V gene sequence: CDR1 LNHDA, CDR2 SQIVND (reference sequence). The germline V and J ends were trimmed by 0 bases and 2 bases, with 1 base remaining between them. The CDR3 loop spans 12 amino acids. Generated by immunoSEQ multiplex PCR, the TCRdb table keeps only in-frame clones and is missing some. This table has fewer than 90,000 clones, roughly 80% appearing once. The sequenced sample consisted of memory CD4+ T cells from blood. The chain carries TRBV19 and TRBJ1-2; no reliable D call. This clonotype originated in an adult in good health and CMV-seropositive. This chain's CDR3 is CASSIDNYGYTF. The CDR3 nucleotides read TGTGCCAGTAGTATAGACAACTATGGCTACACCTTC.